This T cell receptor (beta chain) was captured by sequencing in a study of cytomegalovirus exposure and HLA in healthy donors. The CDR3 spans 13 residues. Per the germline V gene, CDR1 is SGHDT and CDR2 is YYEEEE. V was clipped by 3 bases and J by 4 bases, with 10 bases between them. This clone was counted only a few times. The primer mix had 60 Vbeta and 13 Jbeta primers. Repertoires were generated with immunoSEQ multiplex PCR, while TCRdb's copy carries only in-frame clones and drops some. The data contain 100,000 to 150,000 clones, 70% to 90% of them seen just once; the ten biggest clones take up approximately 1.7%.

Sequenced material: PBMCs. The chain carries TRBV5-6 and TRBJ1-1; D is perhaps TRBD1 (6 bases). The TCR originated in a boy aged 5 to 17 in good health and CMV-seronegative. The CDR3 protein is CASSWDMITEAFF. The CDR3 DNA reads TGTGCCAGCAGCTGGGACATGATCACTGAAGCTTTCTTT. Complete variable domain (other parts from reference TRBV5-6 and TRBJ1-1): DAGVTQSPTHLIKTRGQQVTLRCSPKSGHDTVSWYQQALGQGPQFIFQYYEEEERQRGNFPDRFSGHQFPNYSSELNVNALLLGDSALYLCASSWDMITEAFFGQGTRLTVV.